The rows below give T cell receptor beta chains drawn from one sample of a study of T cell changes during pregnancy in multiple sclerosis. Profiled with immunoSEQ multiplex PCR; TCRdb holds only in-frame clones, not every one. The sample holds about 110,000 clones, roughly 92% seen once. The starting material was peripheral blood, obtained after pregnancy. These TCRs come from a female donor with multiple sclerosis, enrolled in a pregnancy study. Both conserved end residues are part of each CDR3. A D gene is named only where the DNA matches it firmly. Expanded clones are given a class, and other clones once, few, many or no size at all.

>-|TRBJ1-2|-|TRBV9
CASSPPGLYGYTF
TGTGCCAGCAGCCCCCCGGGTCTCTATGGCTACACCTTC
>-|TRBJ2-1|-|TRBV5-6
CASSLRGPDEQFF
TGTGCCAGCAGCTTGCGAGGGCCGGATGAGCAGTTCTTC
>-|TRBJ2-5|-|TRBV11-2
CASSLNSQETQYF
TGTGCCAGCAGCTTAAACAGCCAAGAGACCCAGTACTTC
>TRBD1|TRBJ2-3|-|TRBV7-2
CASSTNLRQGSDTQYF
TGTGCCAGCAGCACCAACTTAAGACAGGGATCAGATACGCAGTATTTT
>-|TRBJ2-7|-|TRBV7-9
CASSPDFYEQYF
TGTGCCAGCAGCCCCGACTTCTACGAGCAGTACTTC
>-|TRBJ2-7|once|TRBV9
CASSRGNEQYF
TGTGCCAGCAGCAGGGGGAACGAGCAGTACTTC
>-|TRBJ2-5|-|TRBV19
CASSVQSAQETQYF
TGTGCCAGTAGTGTACAGTCCGCCCAAGAGACCCAGTACTTC
>-|TRBJ2-3|once|TRBV20-1
CSASRMDTQYF
TGCAGTGCTTCGAGGATGGATACGCAGTATTTT
>TRBD1|TRBJ2-2|-|TRBV5-6
CASSLGQGVYITGELFF
TGTGCCAGCAGCTTAGGACAGGGCGTTTATATCACCGGGGAGCTGTTTTTT
>TRBD1|TRBJ2-2|-|TRBV9
CASRDRSNTGELFF
TGTGCCAGTCGGGACAGGTCAAACACCGGGGAGCTGTTTTTT
>TRBD1|TRBJ1-1|-|TRBV30
CAWRWGDRGSEAFF
TGTGCCTGGAGGTGGGGGGACAGGGGGTCTGAAGCTTTCTTT
>TRBD1|TRBJ2-7|-|TRBV6-5
CASSSGQGSPYEQYF
TGTGCCAGCAGTTCCGGACAGGGGTCCCCCTACGAGCAGTACTTC
>TRBD2|TRBJ2-1|-|TRBV6-6
CATAGTISGNEQFF
TGTGCCACCGCCGGGACTATAAGCGGCAATGAGCAGTTCTTC
>TRBD2|TRBJ2-7|-|TRBV7-2
CASRASGGADYEQYF
TGTGCCAGCAGGGCTAGCGGGGGGGCTGACTACGAGCAGTACTTC
>-|TRBJ1-5|-|TRBV19
CASSMTLGDWSQPQHF
TGTGCCAGTAGTATGACTCTAGGGGATTGGAGTCAGCCCCAGCATTTT
>-|TRBJ2-1|-|TRBV20-1
CSASRRLQFF
TGCAGTGCTAGTCGTCGTCTGCAGTTCTTC
>-|TRBJ2-5|-|TRBV5-4
CASSLRSGQETQYF
TGTGCCAGCAGCTTGCGTAGCGGCCAAGAGACCCAGTACTTC
>TRBD1|TRBJ2-7|-|TRBV5-1
CASSFPNGQGTDEQYF
TGCGCCAGCAGCTTCCCGAATGGACAGGGAACGGACGAGCAGTACTTC
>-|TRBJ1-3|-|TRBV4-2
CASSQDLGRARNTIYF
TGTGCCAGCAGCCAAGATCTTGGCAGGGCTAGAAACACCATATATTTT
>TRBD2|TRBJ2-3|-|TRBV6-6
CASSRTGGPGDTQYF
TGTGCCAGCAGTAGAACGGGAGGGCCGGGAGATACGCAGTATTTT
>TRBD2|TRBJ2-2|-|TRBV2
CASSSTSGVNTGELFF
TGTGCCAGCAGTAGTACTAGCGGGGTGAACACCGGGGAGCTGTTTTTT
>-|TRBJ2-7|-|TRBV28
CASSLWSRGKAYEQYF
TGTGCCAGCAGTTTATGGTCCCGGGGAAAAGCCTACGAGCAGTACTTC
>-|TRBJ2-3|-|TRBV27
CASSNHLRDTQYF
TGTGCCAGCAGTAACCATCTGCGGGATACGCAGTATTTT
>TRBD1|TRBJ1-1|-|TRBV11-1
CASSPGQGATEAFF
TGTGCCAGCAGCCCGGGACAGGGGGCGACTGAAGCTTTCTTT
>TRBD1|TRBJ2-1|once|TRBV23-1
CASSQSNRDRLLDEQFF
TGCGCCAGCAGTCAATCCAACCGGGACAGGCTGCTCGATGAGCAGTTCTTC
>-|TRBJ1-5|-|TRBV14
CASSQDAGPYEPQHF
TGTGCCAGCAGCCAAGATGCGGGACCCTATGAGCCCCAGCATTTT
>-|TRBJ1-2|-|TRBV6-5
CASRDTTQYGYTF
TGTGCCAGTCGGGACACTACACAATATGGCTACACCTTC
>-|TRBJ2-5|-|TRBV7-9
CASSPPGLVETQYF
TGTGCCAGCAGCCCCCCGGGACTTGTAGAGACCCAGTACTTC
>TRBD1|TRBJ2-5|-|TRBV6-1
CASSGGTGPQETQYF
TGTGCCAGCAGTGGGGGGACAGGGCCCCAAGAGACCCAGTACTTC